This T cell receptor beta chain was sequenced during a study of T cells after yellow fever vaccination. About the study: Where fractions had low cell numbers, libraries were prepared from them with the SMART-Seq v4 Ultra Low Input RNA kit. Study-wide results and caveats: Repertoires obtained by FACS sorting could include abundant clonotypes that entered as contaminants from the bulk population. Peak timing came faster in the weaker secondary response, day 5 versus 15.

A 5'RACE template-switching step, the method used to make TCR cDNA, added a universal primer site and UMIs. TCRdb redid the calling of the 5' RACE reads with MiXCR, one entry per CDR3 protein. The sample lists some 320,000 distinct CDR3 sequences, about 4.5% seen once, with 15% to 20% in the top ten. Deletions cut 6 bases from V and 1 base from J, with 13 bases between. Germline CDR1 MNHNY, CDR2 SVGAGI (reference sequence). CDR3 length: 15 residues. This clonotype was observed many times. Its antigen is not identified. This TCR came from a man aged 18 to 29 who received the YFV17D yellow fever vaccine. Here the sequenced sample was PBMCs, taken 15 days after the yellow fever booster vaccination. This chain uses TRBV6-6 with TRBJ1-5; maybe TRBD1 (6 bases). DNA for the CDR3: TGTGCCAGCAGCCATGGGACACTGAGCAATCAGCCCCAGCATTTT. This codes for CASSHGTLSNQPQHF.